This T cell receptor (beta chain) was identified during a study of blood T cell repertoires in COVID-19. The data were produced by immunoSEQ multiplex PCR, yet TCRdb's version contains in-frame clones alone and is incomplete. The data show roughly 200,000 clones, 88% seen once. The CDR3 is made up of 14 amino acids. Trimming pared 2 bases from V and 1 base from J, leaving 9 bases between. The germline V gene encodes CDR1 MNHEY and CDR2 SVGAGI. Notes on this clone: Other DNA sequences in this specimen translate into the identical CDR3.

Source material: peripheral blood. This receptor was taken from a man aged 35 to 55 with active or convalescent COVID-19. J is TRBJ2-7 and V is TRBV6-5; maybe TRBD1 (5 bases). The CDR3: CASSYRDRSYEQYF. CDR3 coding DNA: TGTGCCAGCAGTTACAGAGACAGATCCTACGAGCAGTACTTC.